The 19 T cell receptor beta chains reported below all come from one sample, sequenced in a study of shared clonotypes between healthy human individuals (dated by TCRdb to 2018 to 2020). The library was made by the immunoSEQ multiplex PCR assay. The source is immuneACCESS, and TCRdb retained only in-frame sequences with V and J called. Part of the clones is not carried over; for the studies checked, unresolved V genes explain less than half of this, and the remainder is unexplained. A total of 950,000 to 1,300,000 clones appear in this sample, 65% to 80% of them only once. The ten largest clonotypes hold roughly 1.4% of the sample. Sequenced input: memory CD4+ T cells sorted from blood. This specimen's cell subset or site label, per the study, means: CD45RA-negative fraction. The receptor source for this set is a man younger than 35 in good health.

The J gene is TRBJ1-2, the V gene TRBV7-9; D ambiguous. Trimming took 5 bases from V and 4 from J, leaving 14 bases between them. This CDR3 contains 14 residues. CDR1 SEHNR and CDR2 FQNEAQ come from the germline V gene (reference sequence). The CDR3 DNA reads as TGTGCCAGCAGCCGGACCGGCCCGCGCTATGGCTACACCTTC. Residues: CASSRTGPRYGYTF.

Of note for this clone: A junction boundary mismatches the germline segment, possibly from a read error. In nucleotides, the CDR3 is TGTGCTAGCAGCTCGGATTGTAGCAGACCGGGAGAGCAGTACTTC. This gives the protein CASSSDCSRPGEQYF. The J gene is TRBJ2-7, the V gene TRBV7-7, with D tentatively TRBD2 (5 bases). The CDR3 length is 15 residues. The germline V gene encodes CDR1 SSHAT and CDR2 FNYEAQ (reference sequence).

The table lists this clone with many counts. Other DNA sequences within the sample encode an identical CDR3. The chain has TRBV5-4 and TRBJ2-5; 9 bases map to TRBD1. CDR1 is SGHNT, CDR2 YYREEE, per germline (reference sequence). The CDR3 loop spans 16 amino acids. The V gene end was trimmed by 3 bases and the J gene end by 2 bases; junction bases not matched to a gene: 8. DNA for the CDR3: TGTGCCAGCAGCTCACCGGACAGGGGAGGACAAGAGACCCAGTACTTC. It yields the protein CASSSPDRGGQETQYF.

The chain combines TRBV30 with TRBJ1-3; 9 bases fit TRBD1. This CDR3 contains 12 residues. Germline values: CDR1 GTSNPN, CDR2 SVGIG (reference sequence). The J segment lost 1 base and the V segment lost 8 bases, leaving 0 bases of the junction unmatched. The CDR3 reads CAGTGSGNTIYF. CDR3 in DNA: TGTGCCGGGACAGGGTCTGGAAACACCATATATTTT.

This clone was recorded a few times. V usage is TRBV5-1 and J usage is TRBJ2-2, with D uncertain. The CDR3 has 15 residues. V lost 6 bases and J 4 bases, leaving 16 bases between the germline ends. Per germline, CDR1 SGHRS and CDR2 YFSETQ. Written as DNA, the CDR3 is TGCGCCAGCACTAAGAGTGGCGACCCCACCGGGGAGCTGTTTTTT. Residues: CASTKSGDPTGELFF.

The rearrangement links TRBV7-2 to TRBJ2-7; TRBD2 matches at 11 bases. In germline, CDR1 is SGHTA, CDR2 FQGNSA. V lost 3 bases, J lost 3 bases, and 4 bases stayed unmatched. The length of the CDR3 is 15 residues. In nucleotides, the CDR3 is TGTGCCAGCAGCTTTAGACTAGCGGGGAACTACGAGCAGTACTTC. Its translation: CASSFRLAGNYEQYF. Full variable domain (missing parts from reference TRBV7-2 and TRBJ2-7): GAGVSQSPSNKVTEKGKDVELRCDPISGHTALYWYRQSLGQGLEFLIYFQGNSAPDKSGLPSDRFSAERTGGSVSTLTIQRTQQEDSAVYLCASSFRLAGNYEQYFGPGTRLTVT.

The V and J genes are TRBV5-4 and TRBJ2-7; D may match TRBD1 or TRBD2 (5 bases each). CDR1 is SGHNT and CDR2 is YYREEE in the germline V gene (reference sequence). V gave up 1 base and J gave up 2 bases, with 10 bases separating them. The CDR3 extends over 14 amino acids. CDR3 nucleotide sequence: TGTGCCAGCAGCTTGTTCAGGGACGCCTACGAGCAGTACTTC. Its translation is CASSLFRDAYEQYF.

The chain is built from TRBV10-3 and TRBJ2-3, with D possibly TRBD1 on 6 matching bases. With 0 bases removed from V and 2 bases from J, the gap between germline ends came to 12 bases. The CDR3 extends over 16 amino acids. CDR1 and CDR2 from the germline V gene are ENHRY and SYGVKD. The CDR3 sequence is CAISESSGHITDTQYF. CDR3 nucleotides: TGTGCCATCAGTGAGTCTTCGGGACATATCACAGATACGCAGTATTTT.

The rearrangement uses TRBV6-6 and TRBJ2-2; D might be TRBD2 (6 bases). The CDR3 is 14 amino acids. Between the trimmed V and J ends, which lost 7 bases and 7 bases, there was a span of 16 bases. Germline V lookup: CDR1 MNHNY, CDR2 SVGAGI (reference sequence). In DNA form, the CDR3 reads TGTGCCAGCAATTTAGGGGTGCGGGGCGGGGAGCTGTTTTTT. Residues: CASNLGVRGGELFF.

V and J are TRBV13 and TRBJ1-2; no definite D call. Trimming took off 5 bases at V and 1 base at J, with 14 bases between the two ends. This CDR3 has 15 residues. Germline V gives CDR1 PRHDT, CDR2 FYEKMQ (reference sequence). As DNA, the CDR3 is TGTGCCAGCAGCCGTCGCCAAGGAGGTAACTATGGCTACACCTTC. This encodes CASSRRQGGNYGYTF.

CDR3 in DNA: TGTGCCAGCAGTTTATCCCAGGGCGAGCAGTACTTC. As protein: CASSLSQGEQYF. The chain recombines TRBV28 with TRBJ2-7; possible D gene TRBD1, 5 bases. This CDR3 has 12 residues. V was clipped by 1 base and J by 6 bases, with 7 bases between them. The germline V gene has CDR1 MDHEN and CDR2 SYDVKM.

The chain carries TRBV2 and TRBJ1-5; D is perhaps TRBD1 (5 bases). CDR3 size: 15 residues. Germline CDR1 is SNHLY and CDR2 is FYNNEI. V gave up 6 bases and J gave up 1 base, with 13 bases separating them. The CDR3 region is CASSLGWGSNQPQHF. In nucleotides, the CDR3 is TGTGCCAGCAGCCTCGGGTGGGGGAGCAATCAGCCCCAGCATTTT.

The chain carries TRBV7-3 and TRBJ2-3, with 11 bases lining up with TRBD2. The V segment lost 5 bases and the J segment 5 bases; nucleotides outside the gene matches: 9. The CDR3 length is 16 residues. Germline CDR1 SGHTA, CDR2 FQGTGA. This chain's CDR3 is CASSGIAGGPEDTQYF. The CDR3 DNA follows: TGTGCCAGCAGCGGTATAGCGGGGGGGCCTGAAGATACGCAGTATTTT.

The sample holds one count of this clone. The genes are TRBV28 and TRBJ2-7; D possibly uses TRBD1 or TRBD2 (5 bases each). The CDR3 has 14 residues. The germline CDR1 and CDR2 sequences are MDHEN and SYDVKM. V was shortened by 5 bases and J by 7 bases, with 18 bases between the two germline ends. The CDR3 sequence is CASSRGPVVVEQYF. As DNA, the CDR3 is TGTGCCAGCAGTCGGGGACCCGTGGTAGTTGAGCAGTACTTC.

In the case of this clone: Other DNA sequences in this specimen translate into the identical CDR3. The chain links TRBV7-2 to TRBJ2-7, with D possibly matching TRBD1 (6 bases). The CDR3 is made up of 13 amino acids. The V end lost 4 bases, the J end lost 6 bases, and 13 bases lay between the germline ends. Germline-derived CDR1 and CDR2 are SGHTA and FQGNSA. The CDR3 loop is CASSSGTKGEQYF. The CDR3 DNA follows: TGTGCCAGCAGCTCCGGGACAAAAGGCGAGCAGTACTTC.

This chain links TRBV9 with TRBJ2-7, with D perhaps matching TRBD1 or TRBD2 (5 bases each). Trimming shortened V by 0 bases and J by 9 bases, and 7 bases separated the two germline ends. This CDR3 contains 11 residues. Germline V gene sequence: CDR1 SGDLS, CDR2 YYNGEE. In DNA, the CDR3 is TGTGCCAGCAGCGTAGAAGGGACGCAGTACTTC. Encoded protein: CASSVEGTQYF.

This chain joins TRBV18 and TRBJ1-1, with D hard to call. The CDR3 sequence is 16 residues long. Trimming took off 3 bases at V and 1 base at J, with 15 bases between the two ends. Germline loops: CDR1 KGHSH, CDR2 LQKENI. CDR3 bases: TGTGCCAGCTCACCCTTATCCCTTCCAGGGAACACTGAAGCTTTCTTT. It translates to CASSPLSLPGNTEAFF.

The chain links TRBV27 to TRBJ1-3, with D hard to call. CDR1 MNHEY and CDR2 SMNVEV come from the germline V gene (reference sequence). Trimming stripped 6 bases from V and 0 bases from J, with 12 bases between. CDR3 length: 15 residues. DNA of the CDR3: TGTGCCAGCAGGGCAGCCGATGTCTCTGGAAACACCATATATTTT. Translating gives CASRAADVSGNTIYF.

The V gene is TRBV2, the J gene TRBJ2-2; a weak D match, TRBD1 (6 bases). Trimming left V 7 bases short and J 0 bases short, with 12 bases between. Germline lookup yields CDR1 SNHLY and CDR2 FYNNEI. This CDR3 is built from 15 residues. The chain's CDR3 is CASTDRTANTGELFF. The CDR3 DNA reads as TGTGCCAGCACGGACAGAACGGCGAACACCGGGGAGCTGTTTTTT. The full variable domain, its missing parts supplied by reference TRBV2 and TRBJ2-2, is EPEVTQTPSHQVTQMGQEVILRCVPISNHLYFYWYRQILGQKVEFLVSFYNNEISEKSEIFDDQFSVERPDGSNFTLKIRSTKLEDSAMYFCASTDRTANTGELFFGEGSRLTVL.